Each of the 14 T cell receptor beta chains below was sequenced from the same sample in a study of shared clonotypes between healthy human individuals. Measured with immunoSEQ multiplex PCR; TCRdb has only the in-frame clones, and not every one. The sample records 2 million to 3 million clones, roughly 93% being singletons. The sequencing sample was made of naive CD4+ T cells from PBMCs. The subset: CD45RA+ positively selected. Receptors originate from a man between 18 and 35 years old in good health. Some clones in this sample may be carry-over from other donors' samples.

J is TRBJ1-3 and V is TRBV5-4, with 9 bases fitting TRBD1. The CDR3 has 15 amino acids. Germline assignment: CDR1 SGHNT and CDR2 YYREEE (reference sequence). Losses at the gene ends were 7 bases for V and 3 bases for J; bases not matched to a gene: 8. The CDR3: CASHSGTGLGNTIYF. The CDR3 nucleotides are TGTGCCAGCCATTCCGGGACAGGGCTTGGAAACACCATATATTTT.

This chain connects TRBV15 to TRBJ2-5, with TRBD1 identical over 8 bases. The length of the CDR3 is 15 residues. V was clipped by 0 bases and J by 5 bases; unmatched bases: 5. Germline values: CDR1 LNHNV, CDR2 YYDKDF (reference sequence). CDR3 bases: TGTGCCACCAGCAGAGATCAGGGGGCGGAGGAGACCCAGTACTTC. Translating gives CATSRDQGAEETQYF.

This sequence joins TRBV10-3 and TRBJ2-5; 8 bases align to TRBD2. The CDR3 is made up of 15 amino acids. V lost 2 bases and J lost 4; bases outside the gene matches: 6. CDR1 is ENHRY and CDR2 is SYGVKD in the germline V gene. CDR3 protein: CAISESGSRLETQYF. In DNA form, the CDR3 reads TGTGCCATCAGTGAGAGCGGGAGCAGGTTAGAGACCCAGTACTTC.

The gene calls are TRBV2 and TRBJ1-2; 9 nucleotides agree with TRBD1. Per the germline V gene, CDR1 is SNHLY and CDR2 is FYNNEI. V was clipped by 7 bases and J by 1 base; unmatched bases: 4. CDR3 length: 14 amino acids. This chain's CDR3 is CASTGTGINYGYTF. CDR3 nucleotides: TGTGCCAGCACCGGGACAGGGATTAACTATGGCTACACCTTC.

The chain uses TRBV19 and TRBJ1-1; D perhaps matches TRBD1 (6 bases). Germline V lookup: CDR1 LNHDA, CDR2 SQIVND (reference sequence). The V gene lost 4 bases and the J gene lost 1 base, with 13 bases spanning the gap. The CDR3 extends over 15 amino acids. In nucleotides, the CDR3 is TGTGCCAGTAGTACTATTGCGGACAGGAACACTGAAGCTTTCTTT. Translating gives CASSTIADRNTEAFF.

V and J are TRBV27 and TRBJ2-5, with no clear D. The length of the CDR3 is 10 residues. The V gene's germline CDR1 is MNHEY and CDR2 SMNVEV (reference sequence). Deletions cut 10 bases from V and 7 bases from J, with 10 bases between. The CDR3 protein is CATGSGTQYF. The CDR3 DNA sequence: TGTGCCACCGGATCGGGGACCCAGTACTTC.

V and J are TRBV5-4 and TRBJ2-2; 12 bases line up with TRBD1. The germline V gene has CDR1 SGHNT and CDR2 YYREEE (reference sequence). This CDR3 has 16 amino acids. The V gene end was trimmed by 4 bases and the J gene end by 3 bases; junction bases not matched to a gene: 4. The CDR3 spells CASSPGQGAHTGELFF. The CDR3 nucleotides are TGTGCCAGCAGCCCGGGACAGGGGGCGCACACCGGGGAGCTGTTTTTT.

The chain is built from TRBV28 and TRBJ1-2; D possibly corresponds to TRBD1 (5 bases). Germline V gene sequence: CDR1 MDHEN, CDR2 SYDVKM. The ends were cut back, 7 bases at V and 1 base at J, with 22 bases in the middle. The CDR3 has 17 residues. CDR3 in DNA: TGTGCCAGCACCCCGGGGGGAGGCAGCAAACTTAACTATGGCTACACCTTC. Protein product: CASTPGGGSKLNYGYTF.

This rearrangement joins TRBV11-2 to TRBJ2-5; D remains ambiguous. The CDR3 sequence is 14 residues long. Germline CDR1 is SGHAT and CDR2 is FQNNGV. V was cut by 5 bases and J by 5 bases, with 15 bases left in between. The CDR3 DNA sequence: TGTGCCAGCAGCATCCAGGCCGGCTTGGAGACCCAGTACTTC. Its protein product is CASSIQAGLETQYF. Using reference TRBV11-2 and TRBJ2-5 for the parts outside the CDR3, the full variable domain is EAGVAQSPRYKIIEKRQSVAFWCNPISGHATLYWYQQILGQGPKLLIQFQNNGVVDDSQLPKDRFSAERLKGVDSTLKIQPAKLEDSAVYLCASSIQAGLETQYFGPGTRLLVL.

This chain joins TRBV7-9 and TRBJ2-1, with 8 nucleotides matching TRBD2. Germline V gene data show CDR1 as SEHNR and CDR2 as FQNEAQ (reference sequence). Trimming at V came to 4 bases and at J to 6 bases, leaving 8 bases not matched to a gene. The CDR3 runs to 15 residues. CDR3 nucleotides: TGTGCCAGCAGCTCCGGACTAGCCCCTTTCAATGAGCAGTTCTTC. Its translation: CASSSGLAPFNEQFF. Complete variable domain (other parts from reference TRBV7-9 and TRBJ2-1): DTGVSQNPRHKITKRGQNVTFRCDPISEHNRLYWYRQTLGQGPEFLTYFQNEAQLEKSRLLSDRFSAERPKGSFSTLEIQRTEQGDSAMYLCASSSGLAPFNEQFFGPGTRLTVL.

The rearrangement uses TRBV5-4 and TRBJ2-2; maybe TRBD2 (5 bases). CDR1 is SGHNT and CDR2 is YYREEE in the germline V gene (reference sequence). The V and J ends lost 2 bases and 5 bases respectively, with 16 bases between them. The CDR3 spans 16 residues. The CDR3 spells CASSFGLLAGTGELFF. CDR3 coding DNA: TGTGCCAGCAGCTTCGGACTTCTGGCAGGTACCGGGGAGCTGTTTTTT.

The genes are TRBV29-1 and TRBJ2-1; 9 nucleotides align to TRBD1. The ends lost 6 bases at V and 7 bases at J; junction bases unmatched: 7. This CDR3 spans 13 amino acids. Germline V CDR1 and CDR2: SQVTM, ANQGSEA. CDR3 residues: CSVGQGFGNEQFF. Here the CDR3 DNA reads TGCAGCGTGGGACAGGGATTCGGGAATGAGCAGTTCTTC.

The rearrangement joins TRBV5-1 to TRBJ2-3; D perhaps matches TRBD1 (5 bases). The length of the CDR3 is 14 residues. V was trimmed by 2 bases and J by 6 bases, leaving 13 bases between them. Germline V gives CDR1 SGHRS, CDR2 YFSETQ. CDR3 residues: CASSLATEGDTQYF. For the CDR3, the DNA is TGCGCCAGCAGCTTAGCGACAGAAGGGGATACGCAGTATTTT.

Comments on this clone: Other DNA sequences within the sample encode an identical CDR3. The chain joins TRBV9 to TRBJ2-5; TRBD2 agrees at 9 bases. With 0 bases clipped from V and 4 bases from J, the junction kept 7 bases outside the gene matches. The CDR3 is made up of 16 amino acids. CDR1 is SGDLS and CDR2 is YYNGEE in the germline V gene. The CDR3 DNA is TGTGCCAGCAGCGTAGGGGGGCTAGCGGGACTAGAGACCCAGTACTTC. Translated, it gives CASSVGGLAGLETQYF.